The 30 T cell receptor beta chains reported below all come from one sample, sequenced in a study of cytomegalovirus exposure and HLA in healthy donors. PCR was performed using 60 Vbeta and 13 Jbeta primers. This table comes from immunoSEQ multiplex PCR, and its TCRdb copy is limited to in-frame clones, with some not included. Of 95,000 to 110,000 clones listed, roughly 77% are singletons. The sequenced material came from PBMCs. The receptors were sampled from a woman between 18 and 29 years old in good health and CMV-seropositive.

The CDR3 nucleotides are TGCGCCAGCAGCCCCCCGGCGGGGGCCGACCCAGCTAACTATGGCTACACCTTC. It codes for CASSPPAGADPANYGYTF. The J gene is TRBJ1-2, the V gene TRBV4-1; TRBD1 is a possible D gene (6 bases). The CDR3 totals 18 residues. CDR1 and CDR2 from the germline V gene are MGHRA and YSYEKL. The V end was cut by 4 bases, the J end by 0 bases, with 21 bases between.

This chain links TRBV10-2 with TRBJ2-1; TRBD2 agrees at 9 bases. Per the germline V gene, CDR1 is WSHSY and CDR2 is SAAADI. With 10 bases clipped from V and 8 bases from J, the junction kept 12 bases outside the gene matches. CDR3 size: 14 residues. The DNA for the CDR3 is TGCGCCACCCGGCCGGGACTAGCCCTCCATGAGCAGTTCTTC. It yields the protein CATRPGLALHEQFF.

The chain uses TRBV6-5 and TRBJ2-5, with TRBD2 matching over 11 bases. The germline gives CDR1 MNHEY, CDR2 SVGAGI. The length of the CDR3 is 16 residues. The V segment lost 3 bases and the J segment 5 bases; nucleotides outside the gene matches: 8. The CDR3 sequence is CASSYPLAGDRETQYF. DNA for the CDR3: TGTGCCAGCAGTTATCCACTAGCGGGGGATAGGGAGACCCAGTACTTC.

V gene TRBV11-2 combines with J gene TRBJ1-5, with D tentatively TRBD1 (5 bases). Looked up from germline, CDR1 is SGHAT and CDR2 is FQNNGV. With 6 bases removed from V and 1 base from J, the gap between germline ends came to 7 bases. This CDR3 is 13 amino acids long. CDR3 protein: CASSDRSNQPQHF. For the CDR3, the DNA is TGTGCCAGCAGTGACAGAAGCAATCAGCCCCAGCATTTT. Full variable domain (missing parts from reference TRBV11-2 and TRBJ1-5): EAGVAQSPRYKIIEKRQSVAFWCNPISGHATLYWYQQILGQGPKLLIQFQNNGVVDDSQLPKDRFSAERLKGVDSTLKIQPAKLEDSAVYLCASSDRSNQPQHFGDGTRLSIL.

Only a few counts were recorded for this clone. This chain joins TRBV10-2 and TRBJ1-3, with D tentatively TRBD1 (6 bases). The CDR3 contains 15 residues. Deletions cut 5 bases from V and 0 bases from J, with 11 bases between. Germline CDR1 reads WSHSY; CDR2 reads SAAADI. The CDR3 nucleotides are TGCGCCAGCAGTATCACAGGGAACTCTGGAAACACCATATATTTT. This encodes CASSITGNSGNTIYF.

The V gene is TRBV6-5, the J gene TRBJ2-7; D is possibly TRBD1 (6 bases). With 5 bases removed from V and 0 bases from J, the gap between germline ends came to 11 bases. The germline V gene encodes CDR1 MNHEY and CDR2 SVGAGI. The CDR3 loop spans 14 amino acids. The CDR3 reads CASSQGFNSYEQYF. The CDR3 DNA reads TGTGCCAGCAGTCAGGGGTTTAACTCCTACGAGCAGTACTTC.

The chain combines TRBV7-2 with TRBJ1-2, with TRBD1 identical over 12 bases. There are 16 residues in the CDR3. Per the germline V gene, CDR1 is SGHTA and CDR2 is FQGNSA. Trimming cost V 5 bases and J 4 bases; bases outside gene matches: 8. The CDR3 region is CASSAQGQGALYGYTF. For the CDR3, the DNA is TGTGCCAGCAGCGCGCAGGGACAGGGGGCCCTCTATGGCTACACCTTC.

The gene calls are TRBV27 and TRBJ2-1; 11 nucleotides match TRBD2. CDR3 size: 18 residues. Germline V lookup: CDR1 MNHEY, CDR2 SMNVEV (reference sequence). The ends lost 4 bases at V and 2 bases at J; junction bases unmatched: 10. CDR3 DNA: TGTGCCAGCAGTTCCCCGCGACTAGCGGGAAGTACCTACAATGAGCAGTTCTTC. Translating it yields CASSSPRLAGSTYNEQFF.

This chain connects TRBV5-1 to TRBJ1-3; no reliable D call. This CDR3 has 11 residues. V was pared by 5 bases and J by 2 bases, with 2 bases between. Germline V gene lookup returns CDR1 SGHRS and CDR2 YFSETQ. CDR3 loop: CASSTGNTIYF. The CDR3 DNA is TGCGCCAGCAGTACTGGAAACACCATATATTTT.

The count of this clone is one. The chain uses TRBV27 and TRBJ1-1, with a weak D call TRBD1 (6 bases). This CDR3 has 13 residues. Trimming left V 8 bases short and J 5 bases short, with 15 bases between. Germline V lookup: CDR1 MNHEY, CDR2 SMNVEV (reference sequence). This chain's CDR3 is CASQNRARTEAFF. In DNA form, the CDR3 reads TGTGCCAGCCAGAACAGGGCCAGGACTGAAGCTTTCTTT.

CDR3 protein: CASSLITGDEQYF. The CDR3 bases are TGTGCCAGCAGCTTAATCACAGGTGACGAGCAGTACTTC. The gene calls are TRBV7-2 and TRBJ2-7; a possible D gene is TRBD1 (5 bases). This CDR3 contains 13 residues. Germline CDR1 and CDR2: SGHTA and FQGNSA. V was shortened by 2 bases and J by 5 bases, with 10 bases between the two germline ends.

This clone has a handful of counts. An end of the junction differs from the germline gene, which may be a read error. V is TRBV5-8 and J is TRBJ1-2; 10 bases map to TRBD1. The CDR3 runs to 13 residues. Germline CDR1 SGHTS, CDR2 YDEGEE. The CDR3 nucleotides read TGTGCCAGCAGTTTGGGACAGGGGCTAGGCTACACCTTC. Its protein is CASSLGQGLGYTF. The entire variable domain, with the rest obtained from reference TRBV5-8 and TRBJ1-2, is as follows: EAGVTQSPTHLIKTRGQQATLRCSPISGHTSVYWYQQALGLGLQFLLWYDEGEERNRGNFPPRFSGRQFPNYSSELNVNALELEDSALYLCASSLGQGLGYTFGSGTRLTVV.

The rearrangement links TRBV6-4 to TRBJ2-2, with 8 nucleotides matching TRBD1. Germline V lookup: CDR1 MRHNA, CDR2 SNTAGT. With 5 bases clipped from V and 1 base from J, the junction kept 18 bases outside the gene matches. This CDR3 region has 20 residues. The CDR3 bases are TGTGCCAGCAGTCAAGGGGCAGGGGGCCTTCTTGGGATGAACACCGGGGAGCTGTTTTTT. Translated: CASSQGAGGLLGMNTGELFF.

The chain combines TRBV2 with TRBJ1-6; TRBD1 might be the D (6 bases). The V end lost 10 bases, the J end lost 4 bases, and 14 bases lay between the germline ends. The germline V gene encodes CDR1 SNHLY and CDR2 FYNNEI. This CDR3 region has 14 residues. CDR3 sequence: CATVIGQYNSPLHF. DNA of the CDR3: TGTGCCACCGTTATAGGACAGTATAATTCACCCCTCCACTTT. Filled out from reference TRBV2 and TRBJ1-6, the complete variable domain reads EPEVTQTPSHQVTQMGQEVILRCVPISNHLYFYWYRQILGQKVEFLVSFYNNEISEKSEIFDDQFSVERPDGSNFTLKIRSTKLEDSAMYFCATVIGQYNSPLHFGNGTRLTVT.

There are a few counts of this clone. The gene calls are TRBV15 and TRBJ2-7; TRBD1 matches 10 bases. Unmatched junction bases numbered 9, after V lost 5 bases and J lost 11 bases. There are 13 residues in the CDR3. Germline CDR1 LNHNV, CDR2 YYDKDF (reference sequence). CDR3 region: CATSWDRGGWEYF. The CDR3 coding sequence is TGTGCCACCAGCTGGGACAGGGGCGGGTGGGAGTACTTC.

The V gene is TRBV9, the J gene TRBJ2-3, with 11 bases that match TRBD2. This CDR3 has 16 amino acids. V trimming: 2 bases; J trimming: 8 bases; junction bases outside the gene matches: 10. Germline V gene lookup returns CDR1 SGDLS and CDR2 YYNGEE. The CDR3 region has the DNA TGTGCCAGCAGCGTCATTAGCGGGAGGGCCCTCGTTACGCAGTATTTT. Translating gives CASSVISGRALVTQYF.

This clone was counted a single time. The rearrangement uses TRBV5-1 and TRBJ1-1, with D maybe TRBD1 (5 bases). The germline CDR1 and CDR2 sequences are SGHRS and YFSETQ. The CDR3 runs 16 residues. V lost 5 bases to trimming and J lost 4 bases, with 21 bases between them. The CDR3 sequence: CASSLSPLSRVTEAFF. CDR3 coding DNA: TGCGCCAGCAGTTTGTCGCCCCTCAGCAGGGTCACTGAAGCTTTCTTT.

This clone has only a few counts. The CDR3 DNA reads as TGCGCCAGCAGCGTCGGGGGGGACGGCTACGAGCAGTACTTC. It translates to CASSVGGDGYEQYF. V and J are TRBV5-1 and TRBJ2-7, with 8 bases fitting TRBD2. The CDR3 is 14 amino acids. CDR1 is SGHRS and CDR2 is YFSETQ in the germline V gene. Trimming cost V 4 bases and J 3 bases; bases outside gene matches: 6. The full variable domain, completed using reference TRBV5-1 and TRBJ2-7, is KAGVTQTPRYLIKTRGQQVTLSCSPISGHRSVSWYQQTPGQGLQFLFEYFSETQRNKGNFPGRFSGRQFSNSRSEMNVSTLELGDSALYLCASSVGGDGYEQYFGPGTRLTVT.

The chain carries TRBV6-5 and TRBJ1-1, with D possibly being TRBD1 (6 bases). Germline CDR1 and CDR2: MNHEY and SVGAGI. This CDR3 spans 13 amino acids. Trimming stripped 7 bases from V and 1 base from J, with 10 bases between. DNA of the CDR3: TGTGCCAGCAACAAGGACAGGAACACTGAAGCTTTCTTT. Its protein is CASNKDRNTEAFF.

This rearrangement joins TRBV2 to TRBJ2-7, with a weak D call TRBD2 (6 bases). The V gene lost 8 bases and the J gene lost 2 bases, with 19 bases spanning the gap. This CDR3 has 15 amino acids. CDR1 and CDR2 (germline): SNHLY, FYNNEI. This chain's CDR3 is CASGGSKAVTYEQYF. The CDR3 DNA follows: TGTGCCAGCGGGGGGAGTAAAGCCGTAACCTACGAGCAGTACTTC. Looking up the rest from reference TRBV2 and TRBJ2-7 gives the full variable domain: EPEVTQTPSHQVTQMGQEVILRCVPISNHLYFYWYRQILGQKVEFLVSFYNNEISEKSEIFDDQFSVERPDGSNFTLKIRSTKLEDSAMYFCASGGSKAVTYEQYFGPGTRLTVT.

The V and J genes are TRBV19 and TRBJ2-5; TRBD1 might be the D (6 bases). Germline assignment: CDR1 LNHDA and CDR2 SQIVND (reference sequence). The ends were cut back, 7 bases at V and 5 bases at J, with 17 bases in the middle. The CDR3 sequence is 14 residues long. The CDR3 nucleotides read TGTGCCAGTACCCCGGGTATGGGGGCCGAGACCCAGTACTTC. Amino acids: CASTPGMGAETQYF. The variable domain in full, completed from reference TRBV19 and TRBJ2-5, reads DGGITQSPKYLFRKEGQNVTLSCEQNLNHDAMYWYRQDPGQGLRLIYYSQIVNDFQKGDIAEGYSVSREKKESFPLTVTSAQKNPTAFYLCASTPGMGAETQYFGPGTRLLVL.

The chain employs TRBV5-4 and TRBJ2-3, with 10 bases identical to TRBD1. J lost 4 bases, V lost 2 bases, and 1 base had no gene match. CDR1 is SGHNT, CDR2 YYREEE, per germline (reference sequence). CDR3 length equals 14 residues. In DNA, the CDR3 is TGTGCCAGCAGCTTCGACAGGGGGCCAGATACGCAGTATTTT. This translates into CASSFDRGPDTQYF.

The CDR3 spells CSVWGQGFGYTF. CDR3 DNA sequence: TGCAGCGTTTGGGGACAGGGTTTTGGCTACACCTTC. The J gene is TRBJ1-2, the V gene TRBV29-1, with 9 nucleotides matching TRBD1. With 5 bases clipped from V and 7 bases from J, the junction kept 5 bases outside the gene matches. The CDR3 sequence is 12 residues long. Germline V gene sequence: CDR1 SQVTM, CDR2 ANQGSEA.

The rearrangement joins TRBV1 to TRBJ2-7; the table's D call of TRBD2 was not tested on the DNA. TRBV1 constitutes a pseudogene. The CDR3 length is 17 residues. As DNA, the CDR3 is TGCACCAGCAGCCAAAGGCTAGCGGGGCTCCTCTCCTACGAGCAGTACTTC. Protein sequence: CTSSQRLAGLLSYEQYF.

The chain uses TRBV10-3 and TRBJ1-2, with a possible D match to TRBD1 (6 bases). V gave up 0 bases and J gave up 9 bases, with 14 bases separating them. Germline V lookup: CDR1 ENHRY, CDR2 SYGVKD. The CDR3 length is 14 residues. The CDR3 region has the DNA TGTGCCATCAGTGAGTCGACAGGAAGCAATAGCTACACCTTC. Protein product: CAISESTGSNSYTF.

Only one count was recorded for this clone. The genes are TRBV6-1 and TRBJ2-4; TRBD1 matches at 8 bases. Per the germline V gene, CDR1 is MNHNS and CDR2 is SASEGT. The CDR3 has 16 amino acids. V lost 4 bases and J lost 2; bases outside the gene matches: 7. CDR3 protein: CASSVDRGGTKNIQYF. The DNA for the CDR3 is TGTGCCAGCAGTGTAGACAGGGGCGGAACCAAAAACATTCAGTACTTC.

The rearrangement links TRBV18 to TRBJ2-1, with D possibly matching TRBD2 (6 bases). This CDR3 contains 14 residues. Germline CDR1 and CDR2: KGHSH and LQKENI. The V gene lost 5 bases and the J gene lost 2 bases, with 10 bases spanning the gap. CDR3: CASSTRGTYNEQFF. The CDR3 region has the DNA TGTGCCAGCTCAACCCGGGGGACCTACAATGAGCAGTTCTTC. Together with reference TRBV18 and TRBJ2-1, the CDR3 gives the full variable domain: NAGVMQNPRHLVRRRGQEARLRCSPMKGHSHVYWYRQLPEEGLKFMVYLQKENIIDESGMPKERFSAEFPKEGPSILRIQQVVRGDSAAYFCASSTRGTYNEQFFGPGTRLTVL.

This clone appeared a single time. The chain combines TRBV10-3 with TRBJ2-7; 7 nucleotides match TRBD2. V trimming: 7 bases; J trimming: 2 bases; junction bases outside the gene matches: 2. Germline CDR1 ENHRY, CDR2 SYGVKD. The CDR3 runs to 12 residues. The CDR3 nucleotides read TGTGCCATCACTAGCGGACCCTACGAGCAGTACTTC. Translation gives CAITSGPYEQYF.

The rearrangement links TRBV27 to TRBJ2-3; a weak D match, TRBD2 (7 bases). Germline CDR1 is MNHEY and CDR2 is SMNVEV (reference sequence). The V end lost 3 bases, the J end lost 1 base, and 11 bases lay between the germline ends. The CDR3 has 15 residues. Here the CDR3 reads CASSFRGGGTDTQYF. The DNA for the CDR3 is TGTGCCAGCAGTTTCAGGGGAGGGGGCACAGATACGCAGTATTTT.

This chain links TRBV6-5 with TRBJ1-2; weak D call: TRBD1 (6 bases). The CDR3 spans 16 residues. Germline V lookup: CDR1 MNHEY, CDR2 SVGAGI. Trimming cost V 0 bases and J 4 bases, with 15 bases left between them. CDR3 nucleotides: TGTGCCAGCAGTTACTCGGGTGGGGGCCAGACCTATGGCTACACCTTC. Its protein is CASSYSGGGQTYGYTF.